Below, one T cell receptor beta chain is given with its context. Donors were Caucasian adults residing in Nashville, Tennessee, USA. Under the authors' procedure: Without quality scores, immunoSEQ junctional reads could not be filtered like full-length reads. Sequenced by immunoSEQ multiplex PCR; TCRdb stores in-frame clones only, minus some. V and J calls and clone size come straight from that table; D and trimming were deduced from the DNA. The table shows roughly 2,300,000 clones, with 85% to 95% occurring only once. The CDR3 is 15 residues long. The germline CDR1 and CDR2 sequences are SGHNT and YYREEE (reference sequence). V lost 0 bases to trimming and J lost 2 bases; unmatched junction nucleotides: 3. This sample was included in a study of shared clonotypes between healthy human individuals.

The genes are TRBV5-4 and TRBJ2-7; 9 nucleotides agree with TRBD1. What was sequenced was naive CD4+ T cells from PBMCs. Subset denoted: CD45RA+ positively selected. The TCR originated in a man aged 18 to 30 in good health. Some clones in this sample may be carry-over from other donors' samples. The CDR3 reads CASSLAGTGPYEQYF. DNA for the CDR3: TGTGCCAGCAGCTTGGCAGGGACAGGGCCCTACGAGCAGTACTTC.